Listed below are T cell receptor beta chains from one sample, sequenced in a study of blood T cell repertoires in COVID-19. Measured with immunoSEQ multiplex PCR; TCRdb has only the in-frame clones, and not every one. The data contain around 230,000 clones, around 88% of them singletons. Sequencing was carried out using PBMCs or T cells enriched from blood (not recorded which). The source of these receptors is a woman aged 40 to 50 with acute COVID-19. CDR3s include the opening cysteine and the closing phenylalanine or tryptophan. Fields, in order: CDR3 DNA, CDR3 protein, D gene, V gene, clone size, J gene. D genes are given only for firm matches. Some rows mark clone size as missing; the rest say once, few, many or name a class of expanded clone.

TGTGCCAGCAGAGCACAGGGGCGGACTGAAGCTTTCTTT	CASRAQGRTEAFF	TRBD1	TRBV12-3/TRBV12-4	NA	TRBJ1-1
TGTGCCAGTAGTATCTTCCCCGGACAGGGTAACACCGGGGAGCTGTTTTTT	CASSIFPGQGNTGELFF	TRBD1	TRBV19	NA	TRBJ2-2
TGTGCCAGCAGTTCGACAGGGCTATCACCCCTCCACTTT	CASSSTGLSPLHF	TRBD1	TRBV6-5	NA	TRBJ1-6
TGTGCCACACAACGGACAGGTAATTCACCCCTCCACTTT	CATQRTGNSPLHF	TRBD1	TRBV3-1/TRBV3-2	NA	TRBJ1-6
TGCGCCAGCAGCCAGGGGGACAGGGATGATCAGCCCCAGCATTTT	CASSQGDRDDQPQHF	TRBD1	TRBV4-3	NA	TRBJ1-5
TGCGCCAGCAGCCAAGTTCACCCCTTGACTAGCGGGAGGAGAGAGACCCAGTACTTC	CASSQVHPLTSGRRETQYF	TRBD2	TRBV4-1	NA	TRBJ2-5
TGTGCCAGCCTAGTGACAGGGGGCTACGAGCAGTACTTC	CASLVTGGYEQYF	TRBD1	TRBV5-8	NA	TRBJ2-7
TGTGCCAGCAGCCAGGGGTCCGGCACAACCTCTGGGGCCAACGTCCTGACTTTC	CASSQGSGTTSGANVLTF	NA	TRBV5-4	NA	TRBJ2-6
TGTGCCACCAGTGATTCTTATGGGACAGGGCCTAACTATGGCTACACCTTC	CATSDSYGTGPNYGYTF	TRBD1	TRBV24-1	NA	TRBJ1-2
TGTGCCACCAGTGGTACTAGCGGGGGGAGAGATACGCAGTATTTT	CATSGTSGGRDTQYF	TRBD2	TRBV24-1	NA	TRBJ2-3
TGTGCCAGTAGTATCCCCCCGGGACAGGAAGGCGCTGGGGCCAACGTCCTGACTTTC	CASSIPPGQEGAGANVLTF	TRBD1	TRBV19	NA	TRBJ2-6
TGTGCCAGCAGCTTAAGGGACTTCACAGATACGCAGTATTTT	CASSLRDFTDTQYF	NA	TRBV7-9	NA	TRBJ2-3
TGCAGTGCTAGTTTCGTAGCTAGCGGGGGCCCAGATACGCAGTATTTT	CSASFVASGGPDTQYF	TRBD2	TRBV20-1	NA	TRBJ2-3
TGTGCCAGCAGTTTAGGAGGTAGCCGGGACTACGAGCAGTACTTC	CASSLGGSRDYEQYF	NA	TRBV28	few	TRBJ2-7
TGTGCCAGCACATTCAGCGGGAGCTACAATGAGCAGTTCTTC	CASTFSGSYNEQFF	TRBD2	TRBV27	NA	TRBJ2-1
TGTGCCAGCAGTGTGACACTCGGGACAGGGGGGCGGGGCTACACCTTC	CASSVTLGTGGRGYTF	TRBD1	TRBV27	NA	TRBJ1-2
TGCGCCAGCAGCTTTCTAGCGGGGGGAAACACCGGGGAGCTGTTTTTT	CASSFLAGGNTGELFF	TRBD2	TRBV5-1	NA	TRBJ2-2
TGTGCCAGCAGCGTAGGACTAGCGGGAGTCTCGGGTCAAAATGAGCAGTTCTTC	CASSVGLAGVSGQNEQFF	TRBD2	TRBV9	few	TRBJ2-1
TGTGCCAGCAGCTTAGTTAGCGGGAGTCCGCTTCGGGAGACCCAGTACTTC	CASSLVSGSPLRETQYF	TRBD2	TRBV7-9	NA	TRBJ2-5